Reported below is one TCR beta chain. Antigen: not known. The V end was cut by 2 bases, the J end by 6 bases, with 5 bases between. The length of the CDR3 is 11 residues. CDR1 SQVTM and CDR2 ANQGSEA come from the germline V gene. Cells designated naive CD8 were CD45RO-negative and were positively selected for CCR7, with terminally differentiated effector memory CD45RA+ cells excluded. The data were obtained in a study of shared clonotypes between healthy human individuals. Study details: Three CD4 naive, three CD4 memory, two CD8 naive and one CD8 memory plate were used per donor. Broader study findings: Deeper or shallower sequencing was expected to change how clonotypes are shared among donors. Non-shared clonotypes showed lower generation probabilities than clonotypes common to all four donors.

Method: immunoSEQ multiplex PCR; TCRdb's copy keeps in-frame clones and lacks some. The top ten clones hold more than 0.085% of a sample with hundreds of thousands of clones, roughly 96% of them seen once. The specimen was naive CD8+ T cells sorted from blood. The origin of this receptor is a woman aged 25 to 45 in good health. The V call is TRBV29-1, the J call TRBJ2-1; D not certain. The CDR3 sequence: CSVEIPNEQFF. The CDR3 DNA is TGCAGCGTTGAAATCCCCAATGAGCAGTTCTTC.